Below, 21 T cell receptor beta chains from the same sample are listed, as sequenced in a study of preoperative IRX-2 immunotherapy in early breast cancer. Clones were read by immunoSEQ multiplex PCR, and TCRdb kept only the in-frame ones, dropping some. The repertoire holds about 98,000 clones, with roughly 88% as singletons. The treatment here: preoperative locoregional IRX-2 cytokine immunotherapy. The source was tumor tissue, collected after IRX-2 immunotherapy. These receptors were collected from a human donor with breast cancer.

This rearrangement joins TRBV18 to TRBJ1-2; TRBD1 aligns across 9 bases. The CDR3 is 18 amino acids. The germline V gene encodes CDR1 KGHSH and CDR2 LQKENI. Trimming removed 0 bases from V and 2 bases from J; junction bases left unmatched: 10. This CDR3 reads CASSPPVSAQGANYGYTF. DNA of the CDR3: TGTGCCAGCTCACCACCGGTTTCCGCACAGGGGGCGAACTATGGCTACACCTTC.

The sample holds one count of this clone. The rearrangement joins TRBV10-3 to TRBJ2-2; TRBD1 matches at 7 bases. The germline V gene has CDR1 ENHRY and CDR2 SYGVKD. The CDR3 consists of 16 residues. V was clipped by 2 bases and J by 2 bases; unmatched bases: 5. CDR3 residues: CAISEMRTGNTGELFF. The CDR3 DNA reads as TGTGCCATCAGTGAGATGCGGACAGGCAACACCGGGGAGCTGTTTTTT.

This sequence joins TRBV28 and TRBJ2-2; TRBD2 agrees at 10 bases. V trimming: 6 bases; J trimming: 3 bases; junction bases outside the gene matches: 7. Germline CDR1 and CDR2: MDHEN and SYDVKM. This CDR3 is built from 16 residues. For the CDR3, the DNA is TGTGCCAGCAGACTCCTAGCGGGGGCCTACACCGGGGAGCTGTTTTTT. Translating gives CASRLLAGAYTGELFF. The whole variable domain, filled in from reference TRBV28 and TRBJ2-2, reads DVKVTQSSRYLVKRTGEKVFLECVQDMDHENMFWYRQDPGLGLRLIYFSYDVKMKEKGDIPEGYSVSREKKERFSLILESASTNQTSMYLCASRLLAGAYTGELFFGEGSRLTVL.

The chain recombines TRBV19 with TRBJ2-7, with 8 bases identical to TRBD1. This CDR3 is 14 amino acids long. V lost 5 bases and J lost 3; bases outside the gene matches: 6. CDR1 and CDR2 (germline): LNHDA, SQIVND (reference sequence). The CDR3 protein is CASSFDRGHYEQYF. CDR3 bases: TGTGCCAGTAGTTTTGACAGGGGTCACTACGAGCAGTACTTC.

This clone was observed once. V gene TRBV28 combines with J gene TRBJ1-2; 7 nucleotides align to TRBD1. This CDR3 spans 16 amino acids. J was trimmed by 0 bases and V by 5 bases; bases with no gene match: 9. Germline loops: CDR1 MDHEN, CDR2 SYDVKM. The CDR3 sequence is CASSTYQGDPNYGYTF. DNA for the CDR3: TGTGCCAGCAGTACCTACCAGGGGGACCCTAACTATGGCTACACCTTC.

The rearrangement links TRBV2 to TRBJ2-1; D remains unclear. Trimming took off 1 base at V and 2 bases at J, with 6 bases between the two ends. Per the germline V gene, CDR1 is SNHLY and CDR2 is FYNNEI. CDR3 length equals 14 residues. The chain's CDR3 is CASSEVAAYNEQFF. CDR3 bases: TGTGCCAGCAGTGAAGTTGCAGCCTACAATGAGCAGTTCTTC.

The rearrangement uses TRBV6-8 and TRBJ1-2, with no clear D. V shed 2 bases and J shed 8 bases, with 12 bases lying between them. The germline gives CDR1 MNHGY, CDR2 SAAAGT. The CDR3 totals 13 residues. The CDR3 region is CASSYESGRGYTF. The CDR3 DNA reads TGTGCCAGCAGTTACGAATCAGGAAGGGGCTACACCTTC.

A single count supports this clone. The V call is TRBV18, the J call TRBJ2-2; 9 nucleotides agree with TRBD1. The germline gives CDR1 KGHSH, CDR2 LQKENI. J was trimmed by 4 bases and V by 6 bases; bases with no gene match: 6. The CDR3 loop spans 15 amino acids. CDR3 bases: TGTGCCAGCTCTCCCGGGACAGGGTCCACCGGGGAGCTGTTTTTT. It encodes CASSPGTGSTGELFF.

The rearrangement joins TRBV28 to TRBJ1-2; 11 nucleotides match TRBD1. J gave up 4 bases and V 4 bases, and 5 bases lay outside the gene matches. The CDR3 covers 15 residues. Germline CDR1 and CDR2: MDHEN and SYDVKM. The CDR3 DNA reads TGTGCCAGCAGTTCCCCGGGACAGGGGGGCTATGGCTACACCTTC. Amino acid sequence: CASSSPGQGGYGYTF.

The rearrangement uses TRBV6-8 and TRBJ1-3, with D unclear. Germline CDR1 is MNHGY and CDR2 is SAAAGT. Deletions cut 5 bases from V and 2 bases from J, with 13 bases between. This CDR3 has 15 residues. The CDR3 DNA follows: TGTGCCAGCAGTCCGACGGGTGGGACTGGAAACACCATATATTTT. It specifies CASSPTGGTGNTIYF.

The CDR3 DNA reads TGTGCCAGCAGCTACACAGGGGCCACCACTGAAGCTTTCTTT. Protein sequence: CASSYTGATTEAFF. The V and J genes are TRBV11-3 and TRBJ1-1, with TRBD1 matching over 7 bases. V dropped 4 bases and J dropped 4; count of bases not matched to a gene: 6. This CDR3 contains 14 residues. In germline, CDR1 is SGHNT, CDR2 YENEEA.

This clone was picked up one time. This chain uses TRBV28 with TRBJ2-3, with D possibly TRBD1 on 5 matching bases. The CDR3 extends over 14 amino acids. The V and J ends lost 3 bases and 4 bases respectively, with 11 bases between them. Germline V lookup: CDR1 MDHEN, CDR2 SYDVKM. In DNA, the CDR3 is TGTGCCAGCAGTTTCGCAGGCAGGGCAGATACGCAGTATTTT. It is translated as CASSFAGRADTQYF.

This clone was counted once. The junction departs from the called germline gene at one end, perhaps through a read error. The CDR3 loop is CVSSNTGGFTGELFF. CDR3 in DNA: TGCGTCAGCAGTAATACTGGGGGGTTCACCGGGGAGCTGTTTTTT. The chain uses TRBV10-1 and TRBJ2-2, with D maybe TRBD2 (6 bases). CDR3 length: 15 residues. CDR1 and CDR2 from the germline V gene are WNHNN and SYGVQD (reference sequence).

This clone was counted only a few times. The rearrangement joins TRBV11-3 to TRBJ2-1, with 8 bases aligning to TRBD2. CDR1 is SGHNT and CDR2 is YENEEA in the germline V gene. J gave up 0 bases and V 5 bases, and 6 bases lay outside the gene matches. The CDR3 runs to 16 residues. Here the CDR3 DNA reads TGTGCCAGCAGCAGTTCCCGGGGGGGCTCCTACAATGAGCAGTTCTTC. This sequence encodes CASSSSRGGSYNEQFF.

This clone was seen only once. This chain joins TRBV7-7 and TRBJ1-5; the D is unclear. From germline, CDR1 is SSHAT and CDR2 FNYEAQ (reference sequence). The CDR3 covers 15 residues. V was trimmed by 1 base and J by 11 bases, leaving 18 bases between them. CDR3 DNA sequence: TGTGCCAGCAGCTTAGTGTCGGGCCGGCTAGATACCCAGCATTTT. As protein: CASSLVSGRLDTQHF.

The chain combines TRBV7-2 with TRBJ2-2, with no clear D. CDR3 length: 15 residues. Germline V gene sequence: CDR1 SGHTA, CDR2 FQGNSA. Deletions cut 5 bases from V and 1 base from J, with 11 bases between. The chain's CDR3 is CASSPGPQNTGELFF. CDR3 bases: TGTGCCAGCAGCCCCGGGCCGCAGAACACCGGGGAGCTGTTTTTT.

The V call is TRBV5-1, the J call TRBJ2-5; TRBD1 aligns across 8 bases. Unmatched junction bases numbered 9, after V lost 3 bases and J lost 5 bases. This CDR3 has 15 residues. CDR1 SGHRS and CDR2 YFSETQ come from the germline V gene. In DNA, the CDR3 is TGCGCCAGCAGCTCCTCCGGGACAGGATGGGAGACCCAGTACTTC. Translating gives CASSSSGTGWETQYF. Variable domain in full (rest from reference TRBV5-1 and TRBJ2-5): KAGVTQTPRYLIKTRGQQVTLSCSPISGHRSVSWYQQTPGQGLQFLFEYFSETQRNKGNFPGRFSGRQFSNSRSEMNVSTLELGDSALYLCASSSSGTGWETQYFGPGTRLLVL.

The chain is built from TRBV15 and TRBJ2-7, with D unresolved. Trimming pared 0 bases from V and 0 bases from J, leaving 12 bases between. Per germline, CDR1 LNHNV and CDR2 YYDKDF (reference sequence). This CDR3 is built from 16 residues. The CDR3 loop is CATSRDLRDTSYEQYF. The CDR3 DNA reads TGTGCCACCAGCAGAGATTTAAGGGATACCTCCTACGAGCAGTACTTC.

CDR3 sequence: CASSPTGEGSGNTIYF. The CDR3 nucleotides are TGTGCCAGTAGTCCGACAGGGGAAGGCTCTGGAAACACCATATATTTT. The rearrangement links TRBV28 to TRBJ1-3; 8 nucleotides align to TRBD1. The germline V gene has CDR1 MDHEN and CDR2 SYDVKM. The CDR3 has 16 amino acids. V lost 9 bases and J lost 0; bases outside the gene matches: 10.

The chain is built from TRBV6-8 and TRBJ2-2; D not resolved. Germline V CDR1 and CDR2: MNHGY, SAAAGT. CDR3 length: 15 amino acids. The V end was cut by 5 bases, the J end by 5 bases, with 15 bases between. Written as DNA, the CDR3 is TGTGCCAGCAGTGTATGGAGACGGTCTACCGGGGAGCTGTTTTTT. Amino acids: CASSVWRRSTGELFF.

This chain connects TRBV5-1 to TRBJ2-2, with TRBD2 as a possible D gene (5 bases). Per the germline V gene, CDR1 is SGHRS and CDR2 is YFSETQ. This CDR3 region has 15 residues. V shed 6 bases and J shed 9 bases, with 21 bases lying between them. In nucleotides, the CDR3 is TGCGCCAGCAACCCCCGGGCGGGCGGAGACCGGGAGCTGTTTTTT. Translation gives CASNPRAGGDRELFF.